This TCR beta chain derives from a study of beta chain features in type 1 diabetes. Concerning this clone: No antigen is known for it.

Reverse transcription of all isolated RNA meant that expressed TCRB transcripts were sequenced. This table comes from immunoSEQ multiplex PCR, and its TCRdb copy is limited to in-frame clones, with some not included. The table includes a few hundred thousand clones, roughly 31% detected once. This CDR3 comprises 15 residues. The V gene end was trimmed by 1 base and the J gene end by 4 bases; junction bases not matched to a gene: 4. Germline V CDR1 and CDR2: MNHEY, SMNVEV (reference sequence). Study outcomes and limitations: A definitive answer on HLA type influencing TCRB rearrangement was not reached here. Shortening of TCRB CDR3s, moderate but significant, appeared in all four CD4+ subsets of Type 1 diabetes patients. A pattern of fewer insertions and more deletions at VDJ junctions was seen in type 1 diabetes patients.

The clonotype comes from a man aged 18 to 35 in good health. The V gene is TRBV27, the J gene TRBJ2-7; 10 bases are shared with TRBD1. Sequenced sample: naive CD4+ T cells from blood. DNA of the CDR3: TGTGCCAGCAGTTTATTGGGACAGGGGACATACGAGCAGTACTTC. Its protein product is CASSLLGQGTYEQYF.